This T cell receptor beta chain was identified during a study of regulatory T cells in long-lasting Graves disease. Arm-PCR with iRepertoire HTBI primers amplified the CDR3 regions for these TCR beta libraries. TCRdb ran MiXCR on the multiplex PCR reads and lists one entry per CDR3 protein. In the table there are hundreds of thousands of distinct CDR3 sequences, approximately 15% of which are singletons. Whole-study findings and limits: Newly diagnosed patients had higher TCR diversity than persistent Graves' patients did. More public clonotypes were shared by persistent patients (about 3,000) than by new patients (under 1,000).

The CDR3 length is 13 residues. Trimming took 6 bases from V and 2 from J, leaving 9 bases between them. In germline, CDR1 is MNHNS, CDR2 SASEGT. The time point denotes: newly diagnosed GD, antithyroid drugs for less than 3 months. RNA from PBMCs was the source of the TCR library. Criteria from the American Thyroid Association guidelines were applied to diagnose Graves' disease. This clonotype was detected ten times or more. Its antigen is not identified. This sample also appeared in a second study, on T cells in Graves' hyperthyroidism and ophthalmopathy. That source notes: Each diagnosis drew on symptoms, thyroxine, TRAb, thyroid ultrasound and orbital computed tomography findings.

The material sequenced was peripheral blood mononuclear cells (PBMCs), taken at new diagnosis, from a patient treated with antithyroid drugs. The origin of this receptor is a woman in her thirties or forties with Graves disease. V and J are TRBV6-1 and TRBJ2-3, with no clear D. CDR3 protein: CASRIGNTDTQYF. CDR3 coding DNA: TGTGCCAGCAGAATAGGGAACACAGATACGCAGTATTTT.